This record covers a single T cell receptor beta chain. The antigen is unknown. Germline CDR1 reads SGHRS; CDR2 reads YFSETQ. V shed 2 bases, J shed 6 bases, and the junction held 5 bases outside the gene matches. The CDR3 length is 14 residues. The sample originates from a study of T cell responses to AZD1222 COVID-19 vaccine. Overall study findings and caveats: Spike-spanning, vaccine-associated CD4 TCRs were dominant at 160-218 and 743-854. When two AZD1222 doses had been given, Spike-specific TCR breadth and depth rose.

Produced via immunoSEQ multiplex PCR; TCRdb's table is partial and in-frame only. The sample carries 95,000 to 150,000 clones, about 92% recorded once. The sequences come from peripheral blood, collected 28 days after the second AZD1222 dose. The receptor was derived from an adult who received the AZD1222 COVID-19 vaccine. The chain employs TRBV5-1 and TRBJ2-7, with TRBD1 matching over 10 bases. The CDR3 here is CASSFGTGDSEQYF. DNA for the CDR3: TGCGCCAGCAGCTTCGGGACAGGGGATTCCGAGCAGTACTTC.